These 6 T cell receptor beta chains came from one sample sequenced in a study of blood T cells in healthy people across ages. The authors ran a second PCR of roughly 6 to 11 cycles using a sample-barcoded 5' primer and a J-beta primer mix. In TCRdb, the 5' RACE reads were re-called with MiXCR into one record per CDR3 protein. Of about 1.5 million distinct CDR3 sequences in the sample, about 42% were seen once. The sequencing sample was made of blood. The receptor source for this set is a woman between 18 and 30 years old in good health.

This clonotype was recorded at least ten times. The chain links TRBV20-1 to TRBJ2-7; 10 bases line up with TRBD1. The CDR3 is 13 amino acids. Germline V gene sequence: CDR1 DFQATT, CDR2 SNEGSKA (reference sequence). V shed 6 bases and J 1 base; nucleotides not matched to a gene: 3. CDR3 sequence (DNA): TGCAGTGCCAGGGGACAGGGGTCCTACGAGCAGTACTTC. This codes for CSARGQGSYEQYF.

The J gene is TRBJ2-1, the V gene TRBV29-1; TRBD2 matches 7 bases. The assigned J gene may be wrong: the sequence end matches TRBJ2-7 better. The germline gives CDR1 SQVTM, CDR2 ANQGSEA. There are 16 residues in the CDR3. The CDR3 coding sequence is TGCAGCGTCCCCCGACTAGCTCCTACTTTCTACAATGAGCAGTACTTC. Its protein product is CSVPRLAPTFYNEQYF.

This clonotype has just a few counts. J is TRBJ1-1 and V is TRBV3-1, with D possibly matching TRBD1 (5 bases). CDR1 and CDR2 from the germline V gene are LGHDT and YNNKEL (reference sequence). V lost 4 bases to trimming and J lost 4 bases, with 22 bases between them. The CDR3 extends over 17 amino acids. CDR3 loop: CASSPKVTVVGATEAFF. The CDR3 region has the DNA TGTGCCAGCAGCCCAAAGGTCACGGTGGTAGGGGCCACTGAAGCTTTCTTT.

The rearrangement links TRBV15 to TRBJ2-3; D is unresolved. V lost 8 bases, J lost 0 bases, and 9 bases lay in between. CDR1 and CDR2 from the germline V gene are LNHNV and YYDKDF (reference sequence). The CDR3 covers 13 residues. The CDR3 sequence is CATGTLSTDTQYF. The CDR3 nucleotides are TGTGCCACCGGAACCCTCAGCACAGATACGCAGTATTTT.

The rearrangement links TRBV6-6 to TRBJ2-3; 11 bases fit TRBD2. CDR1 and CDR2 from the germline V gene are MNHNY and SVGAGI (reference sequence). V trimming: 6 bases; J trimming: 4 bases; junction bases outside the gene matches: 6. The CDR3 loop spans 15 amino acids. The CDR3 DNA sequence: TGTGCCAGCAGGGCCGGGACTAGCGGCGCAGATACGCAGTATTTT. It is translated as CASRAGTSGADTQYF.

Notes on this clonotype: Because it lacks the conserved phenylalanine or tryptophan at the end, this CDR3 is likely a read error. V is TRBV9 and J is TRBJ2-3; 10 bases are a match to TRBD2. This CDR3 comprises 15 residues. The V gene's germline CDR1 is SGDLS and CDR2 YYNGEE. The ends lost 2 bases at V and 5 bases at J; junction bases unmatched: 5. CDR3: CASSVGLAAIDTQYS. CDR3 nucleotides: TGTGCCAGCAGCGTCGGACTAGCGGCGATAGATACGCAGTATTCT.